This T cell receptor beta chain was sequenced during a study of OX40 agonist ivuxolimab in advanced cancers. Profiling relied on immunoSEQ multiplex PCR, and the TCRdb table lists in-frame clones only, not all of them. Counted here are tens of thousands of clones, roughly 88% occurring once; the ten biggest clones make up approximately 0.3%. This clone was detected once. The starting material was CD4+ or CD8+ T cells sorted from blood, obtained in a trial of the OX40 agonist ivuxolimab. This clonotype was sampled from an adult with an advanced solid tumor such as melanoma, head and neck, liver or kidney cancer.

CDR3 protein: CASSDTYNEQFF. The DNA for the CDR3 is TGTGCCAGCAGCGACACCTACAATGAGCAGTTCTTC. The rearrangement joins TRBV9 to TRBJ2-1; D not resolved. The CDR3 is 12 residues long. Trimming shortened V by 3 bases and J by 2 bases, and 3 bases separated the two germline ends. The germline V gene encodes CDR1 SGDLS and CDR2 YYNGEE.